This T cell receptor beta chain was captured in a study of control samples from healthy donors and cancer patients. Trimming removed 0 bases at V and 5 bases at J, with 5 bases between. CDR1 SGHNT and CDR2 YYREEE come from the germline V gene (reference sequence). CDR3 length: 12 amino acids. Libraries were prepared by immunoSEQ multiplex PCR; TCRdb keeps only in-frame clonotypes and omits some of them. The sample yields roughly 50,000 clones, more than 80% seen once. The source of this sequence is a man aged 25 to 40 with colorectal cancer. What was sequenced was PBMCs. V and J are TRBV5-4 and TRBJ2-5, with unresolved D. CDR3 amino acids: CASSLDSETQYF. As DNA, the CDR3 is TGTGCCAGCAGCTTGGACTCGGAGACCCAGTACTTC.